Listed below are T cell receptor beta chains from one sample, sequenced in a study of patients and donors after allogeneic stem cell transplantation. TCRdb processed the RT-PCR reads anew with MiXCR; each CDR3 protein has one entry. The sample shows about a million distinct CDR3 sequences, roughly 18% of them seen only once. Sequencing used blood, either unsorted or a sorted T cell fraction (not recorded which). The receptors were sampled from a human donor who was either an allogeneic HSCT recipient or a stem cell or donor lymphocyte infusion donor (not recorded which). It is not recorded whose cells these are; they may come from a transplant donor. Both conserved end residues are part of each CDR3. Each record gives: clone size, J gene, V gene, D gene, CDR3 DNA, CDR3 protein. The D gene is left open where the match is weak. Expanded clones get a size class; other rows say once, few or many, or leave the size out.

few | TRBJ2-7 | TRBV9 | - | TGTGCCAGCAGCCGGGACCCCTGGGTCGAGCAGTACTTC | CASSRDPWVEQYF
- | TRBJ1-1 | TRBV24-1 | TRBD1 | TGTGCCACCAGTGATCTAGGGACAGGGGAAGCTTTCTTT | CATSDLGTGEAFF
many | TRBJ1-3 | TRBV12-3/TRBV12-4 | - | TGTGCCAGCAGTGTAGAGGCCTCTGGAAACACCATATATTTT | CASSVEASGNTIYF
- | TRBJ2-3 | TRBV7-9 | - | TGTGCCAGCAGCTTAGCTCCCAGGGTGACAGATACGCAGTATTTT | CASSLAPRVTDTQYF
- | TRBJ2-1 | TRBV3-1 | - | TGTGCCAGCAGCCACGGCAGGGCAGCTGGCGGTGAGCAGTTCTTC | CASSHGRAAGGEQFF
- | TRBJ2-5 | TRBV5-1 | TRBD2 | TGCGCCAGCAGCTTGGTGCTAGCGGGGGGCCCGGAGACCCAGTACTTC | CASSLVLAGGPETQYF
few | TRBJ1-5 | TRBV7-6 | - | TGTGCCAGCAGCTTAAATCGCGATCAGCCCCAGCATTTT | CASSLNRDQPQHF
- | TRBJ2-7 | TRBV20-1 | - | TGCAGTGCTAGGAGCGACGTTAGCTCCTACGAGCAGTACTTC | CSARSDVSSYEQYF
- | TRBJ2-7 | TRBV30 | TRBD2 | TGTGCCTGGTCAGCGGGAGGAGTCTACGAGCAGTACTTC | CAWSAGGVYEQYF
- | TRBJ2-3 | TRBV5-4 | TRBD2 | TGTGCCAGCAGCTTACCTACTAGCGGGATTTCTTCAGATACGCAGTATTTT | CASSLPTSGISSDTQYF
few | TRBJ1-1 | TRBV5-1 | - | TGCGCCTCTTCGCGGGGCATCTCGACTGAAGCTTTCTTT | CASSRGISTEAFF
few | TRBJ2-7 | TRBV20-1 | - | TGCAGTGCCACTTCCTGGGGGACTCACTACGAGCAGTACTTC | CSATSWGTHYEQYF
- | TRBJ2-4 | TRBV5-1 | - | TGCGCCAGCAGCTTGAGTGGGGAGAAGAAAAACATTCAGTACTTC | CASSLSGEKKNIQYF
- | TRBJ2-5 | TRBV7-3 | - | TGTGCCAGCAGCTTGGTGTTGGGGGCCCAGGAGACCCAGTACTTC | CASSLVLGAQETQYF
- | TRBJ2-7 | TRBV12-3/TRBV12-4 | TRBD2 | TGTGCCAGCAGTATCCGGACTAGCGGGAAATCCTACGAGCAGTACTTC | CASSIRTSGKSYEQYF
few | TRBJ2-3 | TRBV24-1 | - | TGTGCCACCAGTCCCAGGGGGGGTGTCACAGATACGCAGTATTTT | CATSPRGGVTDTQYF
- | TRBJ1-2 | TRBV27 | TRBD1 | TGTGCCAGCAGTTTAGGGCAGGGGGCAGGTGGCTACACCTTC | CASSLGQGAGGYTF
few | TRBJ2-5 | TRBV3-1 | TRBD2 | TGTGCCAGCGGAGGACTAGCGGCAAGCCACATCCAAGAGACCCAGTACTTC | CASGGLAASHIQETQYF
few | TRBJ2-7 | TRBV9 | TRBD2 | TGTGCCAGCAGCGCGGGACTAGCGGGAGTAAGCGAGCAGTACTTC | CASSAGLAGVSEQYF
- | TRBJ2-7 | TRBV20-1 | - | TGCAGTGCTAGAGATCGGCCAGGAAGCTCCTACGAGCAGTACTTC | CSARDRPGSSYEQYF
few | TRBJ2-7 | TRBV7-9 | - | TGTGCCAGCAGCTTTTCCAGAAGGGAAAACGAGCAGTACTTC | CASSFSRRENEQYF
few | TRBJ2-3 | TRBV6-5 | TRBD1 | TGTGCCAGCAGTTCCGGGACAGGAACGCAGTATTTT | CASSSGTGTQYF
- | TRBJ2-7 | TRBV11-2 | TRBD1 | TGTGCCAGCAGCAGGGACAGTAACTCCTACGAGCAGTACTTC | CASSRDSNSYEQYF
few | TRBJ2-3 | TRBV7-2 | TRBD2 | TGTGCCAGCAGCTTAGTGGCGGGGGGCCTCACAGATACGCAGTATTTT | CASSLVAGGLTDTQYF
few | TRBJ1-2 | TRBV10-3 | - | TGTGCCATCAGTGAGTCCGGACAGATTAAAAACTATGGCTACACCTTC | CAISESGQIKNYGYTF
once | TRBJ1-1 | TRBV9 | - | TGTGCCAGCAGCGTAAGACAGAGGGACACTGAAGCTTTCTTT | CASSVRQRDTEAFF
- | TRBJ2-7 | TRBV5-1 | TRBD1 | TGCGCCAGCAGCTTGGAAGACAGGGTCCGCGAGCAGTACTTC | CASSLEDRVREQYF